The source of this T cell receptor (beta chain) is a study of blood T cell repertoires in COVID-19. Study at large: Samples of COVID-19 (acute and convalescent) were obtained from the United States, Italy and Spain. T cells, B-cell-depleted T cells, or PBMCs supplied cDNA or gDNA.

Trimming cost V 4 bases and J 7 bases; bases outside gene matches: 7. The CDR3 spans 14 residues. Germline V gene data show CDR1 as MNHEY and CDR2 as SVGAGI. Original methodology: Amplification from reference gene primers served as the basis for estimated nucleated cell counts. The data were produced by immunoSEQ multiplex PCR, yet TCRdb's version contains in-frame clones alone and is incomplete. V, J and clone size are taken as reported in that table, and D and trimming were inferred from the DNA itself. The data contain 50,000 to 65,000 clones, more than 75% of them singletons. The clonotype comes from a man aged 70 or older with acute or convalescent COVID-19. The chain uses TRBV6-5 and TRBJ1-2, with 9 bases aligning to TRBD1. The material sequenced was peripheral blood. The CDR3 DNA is TGTGCCAGCAGTTCTACAGGGGGCGGGGGTGGCTACACCTTC. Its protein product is CASSSTGGGGGYTF.